These 11 T cell receptor beta chains were sequenced from one sample in a study of identical twins. MiXCR was run by TCRdb on the 5' RACE reads, yielding one entry per CDR3 protein. The sample lists hundreds of thousands of distinct CDR3 sequences; around 6% were seen once. Sequencing used naive T cells sorted from blood. Source of these receptors: a man younger than 35 in good health.

There are a few counts of this clonotype. Germline is not matched at one junction end, which may reflect a read error. The chain is built from TRBV7-9 and TRBJ2-3; 10 bases map to TRBD2. CDR1 and CDR2 (germline): SEHNR, FQNEAQ (reference sequence). This CDR3 comprises 14 residues. The CDR3 is CASSLSTASGSVDF. CDR3 DNA: TGTGCCAGCAGCTTATCGACGGCTAGCGGGAGCGTGGATTTT.

This clonotype was counted only a few times. The V gene is TRBV3-1, the J gene TRBJ2-2; D perhaps matches TRBD1 (6 bases). This CDR3 is built from 15 residues. Germline V lookup: CDR1 LGHDT, CDR2 YNNKEL (reference sequence). V was shortened by 3 bases and J by 5 bases, with 13 bases between the two germline ends. The CDR3 DNA is TGTGCCAGCAGCCAGGGCAGGGGTTATACCGGGGAGCTGTTTTTT. Its protein is CASSQGRGYTGELFF.

This clonotype was counted at least ten times. The chain links TRBV24-1 to TRBJ2-3; no clear D gene. Trimming pared 3 bases from V and 5 bases from J, leaving 5 bases between. Germline values: CDR1 KGHDR, CDR2 SFDVKD. The CDR3 loop spans 12 amino acids. CDR3 protein: CATSDDGDTQYF. The CDR3 nucleotides are TGTGCCACCAGTGATGACGGAGATACGCAGTATTTT.

This clonotype showed up just a few times. The CDR3 region is CASSRDRGVDGYTF. The CDR3 nucleotides are TGCGCCAGCAGTAGGGACAGGGGTGTCGACGGCTACACCTTC. The chain has TRBV5-1 and TRBJ1-2, with 10 positions matching TRBD1. CDR1 is SGHRS and CDR2 is YFSETQ in the germline V gene. The CDR3 is made up of 14 amino acids. V was pared by 5 bases and J by 8 bases, with 9 bases of the junction left unmatched.

This clonotype was observed at least ten times. The chain recombines TRBV29-1 with TRBJ2-2; D is ambiguous. V lost 4 bases and J lost 7, with 16 bases in between. The CDR3 consists of 14 residues. Looked up from germline, CDR1 is SQVTM and CDR2 is ANQGSEA. In DNA form, the CDR3 reads TGCAGCGTTGCCCTCGGCATCTGGGACGGGGAGCTGTTTTTT. Its translation: CSVALGIWDGELFF.

This clonotype was seen only once. The chain recombines TRBV11-2 with TRBJ2-2; D is possibly TRBD1 (5 bases). The CDR3 is made up of 15 amino acids. CDR1 is SGHAT and CDR2 is FQNNGV in the germline V gene. V lost 7 bases and J lost 1, with 13 bases in between. The CDR3 nucleotides read TGTGCCAGCACCCTGGGGCGTAGGAACACCGGGGAGCTGTTTTTT. Protein: CASTLGRRNTGELFF.

The V call is TRBV4-3, the J call TRBJ2-6; a possible D gene is TRBD1 (6 bases). V was trimmed by 0 bases and J by 12 bases, leaving 15 bases between them. The CDR3 has 15 amino acids. Germline V lookup: CDR1 LGHNA, CDR2 YSLEER. The CDR3 region has the DNA TGCGCCAGCAGCCAAGACAGGGGCCCCTTCGGCGTCCTGACTTTC. It yields the protein CASSQDRGPFGVLTF.

This clonotype was found a few times. The rearrangement links TRBV6-1 to TRBJ2-2, with D unclear. The CDR3 consists of 13 residues. The germline V gene encodes CDR1 MNHNS and CDR2 SASEGT. Trimming left V 8 bases short and J 7 bases short, with 14 bases between. The CDR3 nucleotides are TGTGCCAGCTCCGACCTCCTGGGCGGGGAGCTGTTTTTT. Its translation is CASSDLLGGELFF.

This clonotype was recorded at least ten times. V usage is TRBV12-3 or TRBV12-4 and J usage is TRBJ2-7; 8 bases align to TRBD1. The CDR3 has 12 amino acids. Trimming removed 6 bases from V and 10 bases from J; junction bases left unmatched: 8. The CDR3 coding sequence is TGTGCCAGCAGCCAAGGACAGGGCCCTCAGTACTTC. This codes for CASSQGQGPQYF.

This clonotype appeared a few times. The gene calls are TRBV20-1 and TRBJ2-7; TRBD2 matches at 14 bases. The V and J ends lost 3 bases and 6 bases, in that order; junction bases with no gene match: 4. From germline, CDR1 is DFQATT and CDR2 SNEGSKA (reference sequence). CDR3 length: 14 amino acids. The CDR3, as DNA: TGCAGTGCTAGGCCGGGACTAGCGGGAGTCGAGCAGTACTTC. This codes for CSARPGLAGVEQYF.

The table lists this clonotype with many counts. The chain employs TRBV20-1 and TRBJ1-5; TRBD1 aligns across 10 bases. V gave up 6 bases and J gave up 6 bases; unmatched junction bases: 5. This CDR3 has 13 amino acids. Germline values: CDR1 DFQATT, CDR2 SNEGSKA (reference sequence). In nucleotides, the CDR3 is TGCAGTGCCCCGGGACAGGGGACTCAGCCCCAGCATTTT. This sequence encodes CSAPGQGTQPQHF.